Shown below are 32 T cell receptor beta chains from a single sample sequenced in a study of blood T cell repertoires in COVID-19. Data came from immunoSEQ multiplex PCR; TCRdb stores just in-frame clones and leaves some out. The table records approximately 180,000 clones, just under 90% of them present only once. The sample consisted of peripheral blood. The receptors come from a woman in her sixties or seventies with COVID-19, enrolled during active disease.

The V and J genes are TRBV9 and TRBJ2-7, with a tentative D call TRBD1 (6 bases). This CDR3 region has 14 residues. Deletions cut 4 bases from V and 2 bases from J, with 13 bases between. Germline CDR1 is SGDLS and CDR2 is YYNGEE. The CDR3 DNA reads as TGTGCCAGCAGCTTGTCGACAGGTACCTACGAGCAGTACTTC. As protein: CASSLSTGTYEQYF.

This sequence joins TRBV19 and TRBJ2-7; TRBD1 agrees at 7 bases. Looked up from germline, CDR1 is LNHDA and CDR2 is SQIVND (reference sequence). The CDR3 is 16 residues long. The V segment lost 4 bases and the J segment 0 bases; nucleotides outside the gene matches: 9. This chain's CDR3 is CASSKASGQYSYEQYF. The CDR3 region has the DNA TGTGCCAGTAGTAAGGCTTCGGGACAGTACTCCTACGAGCAGTACTTC.

V gene TRBV5-5 combines with J gene TRBJ1-6; no reliable D call. CDR3 length equals 15 residues. V shed 1 base and J shed 0 bases, with 5 bases lying between them. Germline assignment: CDR1 SGHKS and CDR2 YYEKEE (reference sequence). The CDR3, as DNA: TGTGCCAGCAGCTTGTCGGGCTCCTATAATTCACCCCTCCACTTT. Protein product: CASSLSGSYNSPLHF.

The chain uses TRBV11-2 and TRBJ2-3; 14 bases align to TRBD2. The CDR3 runs to 17 residues. V trimming: 5 bases; J trimming: 7 bases; junction bases outside the gene matches: 11. Germline CDR1 SGHAT, CDR2 FQNNGV. The CDR3 here is CASSQTGLAGASHTQYF. The CDR3 bases are TGTGCCAGCAGCCAAACGGGACTAGCGGGAGCATCCCATACGCAGTATTTT.

The V gene is TRBV6-4, the J gene TRBJ2-5; D is uncertain. The CDR3 is 13 amino acids. The germline V and J ends were trimmed by 4 bases and 2 bases, with 8 bases remaining between them. CDR1 and CDR2 (germline): MRHNA, SNTAGT. The CDR3 DNA reads TGTGCCAGCAGTGCAAACAGACAAGAGACCCAGTACTTC. Protein product: CASSANRQETQYF.

The chain recombines TRBV6-5 with TRBJ1-6, with D perhaps matching TRBD1 (6 bases). CDR3 length: 15 amino acids. CDR1 MNHEY and CDR2 SVGAGI come from the germline V gene. The ends were cut back, 7 bases at V and 4 bases at J, with 14 bases in the middle. The CDR3 loop is CASILDRPYNSPLHF. CDR3 nucleotides: TGTGCCAGCATACTTGACAGGCCGTATAATTCACCCCTCCACTTT.

The chain recombines TRBV19 with TRBJ2-2; D call uncertain. CDR3 length: 14 amino acids. V was shortened by 5 bases and J by 1 base, with 8 bases between the two germline ends. Germline loops: CDR1 LNHDA, CDR2 SQIVND (reference sequence). The DNA of the CDR3 is TGTGCCAGTAGTTTTCAATGGAACACCGGGGAGCTGTTTTTT. It specifies CASSFQWNTGELFF.

This chain joins TRBV6-1 and TRBJ2-1, with D possibly TRBD2 on 6 matching bases. The CDR3 is 15 amino acids. The V end lost 0 bases, the J end lost 7 bases, and 13 bases lay between the germline ends. Germline lookup yields CDR1 MNHNS and CDR2 SASEGT. The CDR3 DNA reads as TGTGCCAGCAGTGAAGCGCTTGGGAGGCTAAATGAGCAGTTCTTC. Translation gives CASSEALGRLNEQFF.

This clone was observed once. This rearrangement joins TRBV7-6 to TRBJ2-2; 10 nucleotides align to TRBD1. Germline V CDR1 and CDR2: SGHVS, FNYEAQ. The CDR3 is 14 amino acids. V shed 3 bases, J shed 8 bases, and the junction held 3 bases outside the gene matches. CDR3: CASSLDRGVGELFF. The CDR3 DNA reads TGTGCCAGCAGCTTGGACAGGGGGGTTGGGGAGCTGTTTTTT.

This clone has only one observation. The rearrangement uses TRBV28 and TRBJ2-7; 8 bases match TRBD1. J lost 2 bases, V lost 6 bases, and 9 bases had no gene match. Germline CDR1 MDHEN, CDR2 SYDVKM. The CDR3 is 15 residues long. The chain's CDR3 is CASRGTGTGPYEQYF. CDR3 DNA sequence: TGTGCCAGCAGGGGAACCGGGACAGGCCCCTACGAGCAGTACTTC.

This clone was counted once. The chain joins TRBV27 to TRBJ2-2; D might be TRBD1 (6 bases). V lost 1 base and J lost 5, with 11 bases in between. Germline CDR1 MNHEY, CDR2 SMNVEV (reference sequence). The CDR3 has 15 amino acids. The CDR3 sequence: CASSLLGTPTGELFF. The DNA for the CDR3 is TGTGCCAGCAGTTTATTGGGGACACCTACCGGGGAGCTGTTTTTT.

The V call is TRBV6-5, the J call TRBJ2-7, with D possibly TRBD2 on 5 matching bases. The germline V and J ends were trimmed by 2 bases and 0 bases, with 11 bases remaining between them. Germline CDR1 MNHEY, CDR2 SVGAGI. The CDR3 is made up of 15 amino acids. CDR3 residues: CASSYSGASSYEQYF. The CDR3 DNA is TGTGCCAGCAGTTACAGCGGCGCTAGCTCCTACGAGCAGTACTTC.

The chain combines TRBV11-3 with TRBJ1-4, with a weak D call TRBD1 (6 bases). The CDR3 runs to 14 residues. The germline V and J ends were trimmed by 5 bases and 8 bases, with 15 bases remaining between them. CDR1 is SGHNT and CDR2 is YENEEA in the germline V gene. CDR3 sequence reads: CASSKGDGGEKLFF. CDR3 DNA sequence: TGTGCCAGCAGCAAGGGGGACGGTGGGGAAAAACTGTTTTTT.

This rearrangement joins TRBV6-5 to TRBJ2-7, with D possibly TRBD2 on 6 matching bases. V lost 4 bases, J lost 3 bases, and 13 bases lay in between. CDR3 length equals 14 residues. CDR1 MNHEY and CDR2 SVGAGI come from the germline V gene. This CDR3 is CASSWKRVGYEQYF. CDR3 bases: TGTGCCAGCAGTTGGAAGCGGGTGGGCTACGAGCAGTACTTC.

As DNA, the CDR3 is TGTGCCAGCCGGACCAGGACAGCCGCAAACACCATATATTTT. Translation: CASRTRTAANTIYF. The gene calls are TRBV6-6 and TRBJ1-3, with D maybe TRBD1 (6 bases). The length of the CDR3 is 14 residues. V was pared by 8 bases and J by 6 bases, with 17 bases between. Germline V lookup: CDR1 MNHNY, CDR2 SVGAGI (reference sequence).

The rearrangement uses TRBV3-1 (or the pseudogene TRBV3-2) and TRBJ2-7; tentative D call: TRBD1 (6 bases). CDR3 length: 15 amino acids. Germline CDR1 reads LGHDT; CDR2 reads YNNKEL (reference sequence). With 1 base removed from V and 6 bases from J, the gap between germline ends came to 16 bases. The CDR3 region has the DNA TGTGCCAGCAGCCAAGCGACACATACAGGGCCCGAGCAGTACTTC. Protein: CASSQATHTGPEQYF.

The J gene is TRBJ1-2, the V gene TRBV5-6, with D tentatively TRBD1 (6 bases). V was trimmed by 2 bases and J by 8 bases, leaving 10 bases between them. The germline V gene encodes CDR1 SGHDT and CDR2 YYEEEE. CDR3 length equals 12 residues. CDR3 sequence (DNA): TGTGCCAGCAGCTTTGGACAGTTAGGCTACACCTTC. It translates to CASSFGQLGYTF.

This clone was observed a single time. The chain joins TRBV11-3 to TRBJ2-5; no clear D gene. Looked up from germline, CDR1 is SGHNT and CDR2 is YENEEA. V lost 3 bases and J 2 bases, leaving 10 bases between the germline ends. The CDR3 has 14 amino acids. CDR3 sequence reads: CASSFQAAQETQYF. The DNA for the CDR3 is TGTGCCAGCAGCTTTCAGGCCGCTCAAGAGACCCAGTACTTC.

The V gene is TRBV9, the J gene TRBJ1-6; TRBD1 agrees at 8 bases. Per the germline V gene, CDR1 is SGDLS and CDR2 is YYNGEE. After removal of 6 bases from V and 7 bases from J, the junction contained 9 bases not matched to a gene. There are 15 residues in the CDR3. The CDR3 is CASTVGQEYNSPLHF. CDR3 in DNA: TGTGCCAGCACCGTGGGACAGGAGTACAATTCACCCCTCCACTTT. The full variable domain, completed using reference TRBV9 and TRBJ1-6, is DSGVTQTPKHLITATGQRVTLRCSPRSGDLSVYWYQQSLDQGLQFLIQYYNGEERAKGNILERFSAQQFPDLHSELNLSSLELGDSALYFCASTVGQEYNSPLHFGNGTRLTVT.

The chain carries TRBV30 and TRBJ2-3, with 10 nucleotides matching TRBD2. The CDR3 is made up of 15 amino acids. CDR1 and CDR2 from the germline V gene are GTSNPN and SVGIG (reference sequence). The junction had 4 bases not matched to a gene; V was cut back by 0 bases and J by 4 bases. This CDR3 reads CAWSVTSGYADTQYF. CDR3 in DNA: TGTGCCTGGAGTGTGACTAGCGGGTATGCAGATACGCAGTATTTT.

As to this clone: The junction shows a germline mismatch at one end, possibly a read error. This rearrangement joins TRBV5-6 to TRBJ1-5; 12 bases are a match to TRBD1. Germline CDR1 SGHDT, CDR2 YYEEEE. The CDR3 spans 16 residues. The CDR3 bases are TGTGCCAGCAACTTGGGCGGGACAGGGGGCAGGCAGCCCCAGCATTTT. The encoded protein is CASNLGGTGGRQPQHF.

The rearrangement links TRBV3-1 (or the pseudogene TRBV3-2) to TRBJ2-3; no clear D gene. The germline V and J ends were trimmed by 4 bases and 2 bases, with 16 bases remaining between them. CDR1 LGHDT and CDR2 YNNKEL come from the germline V gene (reference sequence). The CDR3 runs 16 residues. CDR3 in amino acids: CASSPPSEIDTDTQYF. CDR3 DNA: TGTGCCAGCAGCCCTCCGAGCGAGATTGACACAGATACGCAGTATTTT.

The V and J genes are TRBV5-1 and TRBJ1-3; D perhaps matches TRBD1 (5 bases). The germline V gene has CDR1 SGHRS and CDR2 YFSETQ. V lost 4 bases and J 0 bases, leaving 8 bases between the germline ends. This CDR3 comprises 14 residues. For the CDR3, the DNA is TGCGCCAGCAGCCCAGACAGCTCTGGAAACACCATATATTTT. It codes for CASSPDSSGNTIYF.

CDR3 region: CASSFGQNNYEQYF. CDR3 sequence (DNA): TGTGCCAGCAGCTTCGGACAGAACAACTACGAGCAGTACTTC. J is TRBJ2-7 and V is TRBV5-5, with D possibly matching TRBD1 (6 bases). Germline assignment: CDR1 SGHKS and CDR2 YYEKEE (reference sequence). Trimming pared 2 bases from V and 3 bases from J, leaving 12 bases between. The CDR3 length is 14 residues.

The chain links TRBV4-1 to TRBJ2-4; 8 positions match TRBD2. Trimming removed 0 bases from V and 3 bases from J; junction bases left unmatched: 10. The germline gives CDR1 MGHRA, CDR2 YSYEKL. This CDR3 has 18 residues. CDR3 nucleotide sequence: TGCGCCAGCAGCCAAGAAGAGGGAGCGGGAGTTGTCAAAAACATTCAGTACTTC. It translates to CASSQEEGAGVVKNIQYF.

The J gene is TRBJ2-7, the V gene TRBV5-1; 7 nucleotides align to TRBD1. This CDR3 spans 13 amino acids. Per germline, CDR1 SGHRS and CDR2 YFSETQ. V lost 4 bases to trimming and J lost 4 bases; unmatched junction nucleotides: 5. The CDR3 nucleotides read TGCGCCAGCAGCCCAATACAGGGGTACGAGCAGTACTTC. It specifies CASSPIQGYEQYF.

The CDR3, as DNA: TGCGCCAGCAGGGGGAGTTCCTACGAGCAGTACTTC. Its protein product is CASRGSSYEQYF. V and J are TRBV5-1 and TRBJ2-7, with a possible D match to TRBD2 (5 bases). The CDR3 covers 12 residues. CDR1 and CDR2 (germline): SGHRS, YFSETQ. V was cut by 5 bases and J by 1 base, with 7 bases left in between.

The genes are TRBV11-2 and TRBJ2-5; 7 bases map to TRBD1. Germline-derived CDR1 and CDR2 are SGHAT and FQNNGV. The length of the CDR3 is 14 residues. J gave up 1 base and V 1 base, and 0 bases lay outside the gene matches. The CDR3 region has the DNA TGTGCCAGCAGCTTAGGGACAGGCCAAGAGACCCAGTACTTC. Translating gives CASSLGTGQETQYF.

The rearrangement links TRBV6-6 to TRBJ2-1; 13 bases line up with TRBD2. The junction had 4 bases not matched to a gene; V was cut back by 6 bases and J by 2 bases. The CDR3 contains 16 residues. Germline V gene lookup returns CDR1 MNHNY and CDR2 SVGAGI (reference sequence). The CDR3: CASSKGTSGTYNEQFF. The DNA for the CDR3 is TGTGCCAGCAGCAAAGGGACTAGCGGGACCTACAATGAGCAGTTCTTC.

This chain joins TRBV3-1 (or the pseudogene TRBV3-2) and TRBJ2-5; D gene unclear. CDR3 size: 14 residues. V was cut by 6 bases and J by 5 bases, with 16 bases left in between. The germline CDR1 and CDR2 sequences are LGHDT and YNNKEL (reference sequence). The DNA for the CDR3 is TGTGCCAGCAGACTAACGAACCAATGGGAGACCCAGTACTTC. Its translation is CASRLTNQWETQYF.

This clone was detected only once. The V gene is TRBV19, the J gene TRBJ1-3; maybe TRBD1 (5 bases). V lost 5 bases, J lost 2 bases, and 13 bases lay in between. Germline V CDR1 and CDR2: LNHDA, SQIVND (reference sequence). The CDR3 extends over 15 amino acids. CDR3 bases: TGTGCCAGTAGTGCCACCAGGGTCCCTGGAAACACCATATATTTT. This encodes CASSATRVPGNTIYF.

As regards this clone: The same CDR3 also results from other DNA sequences found in this sample. The chain carries TRBV18 and TRBJ1-2; the D gene is possibly TRBD1 (6 bases). Germline CDR1 KGHSH, CDR2 LQKENI. Trimming cost V 1 base and J 1 base, with 7 bases left between them. This CDR3 contains 14 residues. This CDR3 reads CASSPRTDNYGYTF. CDR3 in DNA: TGTGCCAGCTCACCACGGACAGATAACTATGGCTACACCTTC.